The source of this T cell receptor beta chain is a study of T cells in Graves' hyperthyroidism and ophthalmopathy. Over 9 ml of fresh peripheral blood supplied the PBMCs. Many counts were recorded for this clonotype. Trimming took 5 bases from V and 7 from J, leaving 11 bases between them. The CDR3 has 12 residues. Germline V gene sequence: CDR1 SGHTA, CDR2 FQGNSA. Amplification of TCR beta CDR3 regions was performed using RNA transcripts as template. In the first-round RT-PCR of the TCR CDR3, the HTBI primer set was used. TCRdb reprocessed the multiplex PCR reads with MiXCR, giving one entry per CDR3 protein. The sample contains some 380,000 distinct CDR3 sequences, about 14% of which appear only once.

The V and J genes are TRBV7-2 and TRBJ1-2; no clear D gene. The specimen sequenced was blood. The sequence was collected from a man under 40 with Graves' hyperthyroidism that later progressed to Graves' ophthalmopathy. The CDR3 nucleotides are TGTGCCAGCAGCACCACTACGGGTGGCTACACCTTC. This gives the protein CASSTTTGGYTF. The full variable domain, in which reference TRBV7-2 and TRBJ1-2 provide the parts outside the CDR3, is GAGVSQSPSNKVTEKGKDVELRCDPISGHTALYWYRQSLGQGLEFLIYFQGNSAPDKSGLPSDRFSAERTGGSVSTLTIQRTQQEDSAVYLCASSTTTGGYTFGSGTRLTVV.